This TCR beta chain was identified in a study of T cell changes during pregnancy in multiple sclerosis. This clone has a single count. Sequenced by immunoSEQ multiplex PCR; TCRdb stores in-frame clones only, minus some. This table has roughly 64,000 clones, about 90% appearing once. This specimen was peripheral blood, taken in the third trimester of pregnancy. The TCR sequence derives from a female donor in good health, enrolled as a control in a pregnancy study.

CDR3 amino acids: CASSGTGNYGYTF. Here the CDR3 DNA reads TGTGCCAGCAGTGGGACAGGCAACTATGGCTACACCTTC. The chain combines TRBV2 with TRBJ1-2; TRBD1 matches at 7 bases. Losses at the gene ends were 4 bases for V and 2 bases for J; bases not matched to a gene: 1. The CDR3 is made up of 13 amino acids. From germline, CDR1 is SNHLY and CDR2 FYNNEI.